Here is one TCR beta chain with its context. No antigen is known for it. Assay used: immunoSEQ multiplex PCR; TCRdb lists only in-frame clones, some missing. The sample totals 20,000 to 30,000 clones. This sample is drawn from a study of T cells in women clearing cervical HPV infection. Across the whole study: Blood came at first lesion visit for cases, post-clearance for controls.

All donors had a single incident cervical HPV16 infection, not prevalent. MY09/MY11 PCR detected cervical HPV DNA; dot-blot assigned genotypes. Whole-study findings and limits: Repertoire richness, not evenness, was significantly elevated in CIN3+ cases versus controls.

Sequences were obtained from blood buffy coat. The clonotype originates from a woman aged 18 to 75 with a cervical HPV16 infection that either progressed to CIN3+ or cleared (not recorded which).

CDR3 region: CASSSGQGPQETQYF. The DNA read from the CDR3 is TGTGCCAGCAGCTCAGGACAGGGGCCGCAAGAGACC. The J gene is TRBJ2-5, the V gene TRBV7-3; the match to TRBD1 covers 9 bases. The read falls 3 residues short of the CDR3 end, and the missing part is taken from the germline J gene. Germline loops: CDR1 SGHTA, CDR2 FQGTGA. The CDR3 is 15 residues long. V was clipped by 4 bases and J by 2 bases; unmatched bases: 5.